The 8 T cell receptor beta chains below all came from one sample that was sequenced in a study of tumor-infiltrating lymphocytes in primary liver carcinoma. Co-extracted RNA and DNA came from roughly 21-30 mg of unsorted bulk tissue. Using a constant-region primer together with ProtoScript II reverse transcriptase, TCR beta cDNA was made from 500 ng of total RNA. TCR beta libraries came from three nested multiplex PCR rounds using slightly modified ARM-PCR. It was with TRBV1-TRBV30 forward primers and a C-beta reverse primer that the first two PCR rounds were run, at 10 cycles each. TCRdb passed the multiplex PCR reads through MiXCR, listing each CDR3 protein once. Of 75,000 to 80,000 distinct CDR3 sequences in the sample, approximately 69% are singletons; the top ten hold approximately 27%. Sequencing was performed on tumor-adjacent normal liver tissue. These TCRs come from a man aged 35-49 years with primary liver carcinoma and hepatitis B virus infection.

This clonotype rates as medium-sized. The rearrangement links TRBV4-1 to TRBJ2-7, with 7 bases identical to TRBD2. The germline gives CDR1 MGHRA, CDR2 YSYEKL. With V trimmed by 0 bases and J by 4 bases, 9 bases remained unmatched. This CDR3 is built from 16 residues. CDR3 nucleotide sequence: TGCGCCAGCAGCCAAGAGTGGCGGGAGATGTGGTACGAGCAGTACTTC. The encoded protein is CASSQEWREMWYEQYF.

The J gene is TRBJ1-4, the V gene TRBV7-9; D remains ambiguous. Germline values: CDR1 SEHNR, CDR2 FQNEAQ (reference sequence). V shed 4 bases and J shed 3 bases, with 12 bases lying between them. The CDR3 covers 15 residues. For the CDR3, the DNA is TGTGCCAGCAGCTACCGACGTGGGTCTAATGAAAAACTGTTTTTT. Its translation is CASSYRRGSNEKLFF.

This clonotype has ten or more counts. CDR3 in amino acids: CASSLWTLMNTEAFF. As DNA, the CDR3 is TGTGCCAGCAGCTTATGGACACTCATGAACACTGAAGCTTTCTTT. The chain links TRBV7-9 to TRBJ1-1; a weak D match, TRBD1 (5 bases). Per the germline V gene, CDR1 is SEHNR and CDR2 is FQNEAQ (reference sequence). The CDR3 is 15 residues long. The ends were cut back, 2 bases at V and 0 bases at J, with 10 bases in the middle.

Only one count was recorded for this clonotype. At one end, the junction sequence differs from germline, possibly due to a read error. DNA for the CDR3: TGCGCCAGCAGCCCGGGACTAGCAGAAAGCTCCCACAATGAACAGTTCTTC. Protein: CASSPGLAESSHNEQFF. V usage is TRBV4-1 and J usage is TRBJ2-1; 9 nucleotides line up with TRBD2. The CDR3 is 17 residues long. The germline CDR1 and CDR2 sequences are MGHRA and YSYEKL.

The chain is built from TRBV24-1 and TRBJ2-3; maybe TRBD1 (6 bases). Germline V lookup: CDR1 KGHDR, CDR2 SFDVKD. The V and J ends lost 4 bases and 5 bases respectively, with 18 bases between them. The CDR3 spans 16 residues. The CDR3 region is CATSDPRGRERDTQYF. The CDR3, as DNA: TGTGCCACCAGTGACCCTAGGGGGAGAGAAAGAGATACGCAGTATTTT.

V is TRBV10-1 and J is TRBJ2-1; D gene unclear. The V gene's germline CDR1 is WNHNN and CDR2 SYGVQD (reference sequence). This CDR3 has 13 residues. The V gene lost 4 bases and the J gene lost 8 bases, with 12 bases spanning the gap. The CDR3 sequence is CASSAELYDEQFF. CDR3 coding DNA: TGCGCCAGCAGTGCTGAACTTTACGATGAGCAGTTCTTC.

For this clonotype: Since no conserved phenylalanine or tryptophan closes the CDR3, a read error is the likely cause. J is TRBJ2-1 and V is TRBV4-1; D remains ambiguous. CDR3 length: 15 amino acids. Germline CDR1 and CDR2: MGHRA and YSYEKL. CDR3 amino acids: CASSQDGLSQNEQFL. Here the CDR3 DNA reads TGCGCCAGCAGTCAAGATGGGCTATCACAAAATGAGCAGTTCTTA.

The chain carries TRBV7-3 and TRBJ2-3; 7 bases line up with TRBD2. This CDR3 region has 15 residues. J was trimmed by 3 bases and V by 6 bases; bases with no gene match: 9. CDR1 SGHTA and CDR2 FQGTGA come from the germline V gene. For the CDR3, the DNA is TGTGCCAGCAGTGCGGCGGGAGTGGTAACAGATACGCAGTATTTT. It codes for CASSAAGVVTDTQYF. Full variable domain (rest looked up from reference TRBV7-3 and TRBJ2-3): GAGVSQTPSNKVTEKGKYVELRCDPISGHTALYWYRQSLGQGPEFLIYFQGTGAADDSGLPNDRFFAVRPEGSVSTLKIQRTERGDSAVYLCASSAAGVVTDTQYFGPGTRLTVL.